A selection of T cell receptor beta chains follows, all from one sample in a study of Ad26.COV2.S vaccination and SARS-CoV-2 variants. Data came from immunoSEQ multiplex PCR; TCRdb stores just in-frame clones and leaves some out. The table includes fewer than 900,000 clones, 80% to 90% detected once. Sample: peripheral blood, taken in a trial of Ad26.COV2.S vaccine versus placebo. Every receptor here comes from a person between 18 and 65 years old who received the Ad26.COV2.S COVID-19 vaccine or a placebo. The CDR3 runs from the conserved cysteine through the conserved F or W. The D gene is left open where the match is weak. Expanded clones are given a class, and other clones once, few, many or no size at all.

D: TRBD1
V: TRBV29-1
J: TRBJ1-2
size: NA
CDR3: CSVDTGQGKDYGYTF
DNA: TGCAGCGTTGATACGGGACAGGGGAAAGACTATGGCTACACCTTC

D: NA
V: TRBV6-1
J: TRBJ1-2
size: NA
CDR3: CASSDILLTGTYGYTF
DNA: TGTGCCAGCAGTGACATCCTCTTAACAGGGACCTATGGCTACACCTTC

D: NA
V: TRBV7-2
J: TRBJ1-5
size: NA
CDR3: CASSRDSNQPQHF
DNA: TGTGCCAGCAGCCGTGATAGCAATCAGCCCCAGCATTTT

D: NA
V: TRBV4-2
J: TRBJ1-6
size: NA
CDR3: CASSQDNASPLHF
DNA: TGTGCCAGCAGCCAAGATAATGCTTCACCCCTCCACTTT

D: TRBD1
V: TRBV5-4
J: TRBJ2-3
size: NA
CDR3: CASSLQGSPSTDTQYF
DNA: TGTGCCAGCAGCTTACAGGGGAGTCCTAGCACAGATACGCAGTATTTT

D: NA
V: TRBV19
J: TRBJ2-7
size: NA
CDR3: CASRPTGSQNEQYF
DNA: TGTGCCAGTAGGCCCACAGGGAGTCAGAACGAGCAGTACTTC

D: TRBD2
V: TRBV30
J: TRBJ2-1
size: once
CDR3: CAWARLAGRYNEQFF
DNA: TGTGCCTGGGCCAGACTAGCGGGGCGGTACAATGAGCAGTTCTTC

D: NA
V: TRBV2
J: TRBJ2-7
size: NA
CDR3: CASANYEQYF
DNA: TGTGCCAGCGCAAACTACGAGCAGTACTTC

D: NA
V: TRBV5-1
J: TRBJ2-3
size: NA
CDR3: CASSVQAGADTQYF
DNA: TGCGCCAGCAGCGTACAGGCGGGCGCAGATACGCAGTATTTT

D: NA
V: TRBV7-9
J: TRBJ2-7
size: NA
CDR3: CASSLGYSDSKFPEQYF
DNA: TGTGCCAGCAGCTTAGGATACTCGGACAGTAAATTTCCCGAGCAGTACTTC

D: TRBD1
V: TRBV15
J: TRBJ1-1
size: once
CDR3: CATSRDGQGDTEAFF
DNA: TGTGCCACCAGCAGAGATGGGCAGGGGGACACTGAAGCTTTCTTT

D: NA
V: TRBV4-2
J: TRBJ2-2
size: NA
CDR3: CASSQKTGPTGELFF
DNA: TGTGCCAGCAGCCAAAAGACAGGTCCAACCGGGGAGCTGTTTTTT

D: NA
V: TRBV6-6
J: TRBJ2-6
size: NA
CDR3: CASSYSIASGANVLTF
DNA: TGTGCCAGCAGTTACAGTATAGCGTCTGGGGCCAACGTCCTGACTTTC

D: NA
V: TRBV18
J: TRBJ1-1
size: NA
CDR3: CASSPPSVDIEAFF
DNA: TGTGCCAGCTCACCGCCTTCGGTGGATATAGAAGCTTTCTTT

D: NA
V: TRBV4-3
J: TRBJ1-2
size: NA
CDR3: CASSQAFGSYGYTF
DNA: TGCGCCAGCAGCCAAGCCTTCGGGTCCTATGGCTACACCTTC

D: TRBD1
V: TRBV5-1
J: TRBJ1-6
size: NA
CDR3: CASSLGTQGLDSPLHF
DNA: TGCGCCAGCAGCTTGGGGACACAGGGGTTGGATTCACCCCTCCACTTT

D: NA
V: TRBV27
J: TRBJ1-1
size: few
CDR3: CASSLGALGNTEAFF
DNA: TGTGCCAGCAGTCTCGGGGCCCTGGGGAACACTGAAGCTTTCTTT

D: NA
V: TRBV7-9
J: TRBJ1-5
size: once
CDR3: CASSLIGTDQPQHF
DNA: TGTGCCAGCAGCTTAATAGGGACCGATCAGCCCCAGCATTTT

D: TRBD1
V: TRBV3-1/TRBV3-2
J: TRBJ1-5
size: NA
CDR3: CASSPLRDRELDSNQPQHF
DNA: TGTGCCAGCAGCCCGCTGAGGGACAGGGAACTAGATAGCAATCAGCCCCAGCATTTT

D: NA
V: TRBV6-5
J: TRBJ1-1
size: NA
CDR3: CASRDYGNTEAFF
DNA: TGTGCCAGCAGGGACTACGGGAACACTGAAGCTTTCTTT

D: NA
V: TRBV6-5
J: TRBJ1-2
size: once
CDR3: CASRTSGAVNYGYTF
DNA: TGTGCCAGTAGAACCTCAGGGGCCGTTAACTATGGCTACACCTTC

D: NA
V: TRBV18
J: TRBJ1-1
size: NA
CDR3: CASVRDDEAFF
DNA: TGTGCCAGCGTCCGGGACGATGAAGCTTTCTTT

D: TRBD2
V: TRBV6-2/TRBV6-3
J: TRBJ2-7
size: NA
CDR3: CASSYFAGGGGEQYF
DNA: TGTGCCAGCAGTTACTTTGCGGGAGGGGGTGGCGAGCAGTACTTC

D: NA
V: TRBV11-1
J: TRBJ2-2
size: NA
CDR3: CASSLPQENYGELFF
DNA: TGTGCCAGCAGCCTGCCTCAGGAGAATTACGGGGAGCTGTTTTTT

D: TRBD1
V: TRBV19
J: TRBJ1-5
size: NA
CDR3: CASHRGQGSNQPQHF
DNA: TGTGCCAGCCACAGGGGGCAAGGCAGCAATCAGCCCCAGCATTTT

D: NA
V: TRBV5-1
J: TRBJ2-5
size: NA
CDR3: CASSSQVGQETQYF
DNA: TGCGCCAGCAGCTCTCAGGTCGGGCAAGAGACCCAGTACTTC

D: NA
V: TRBV29-1
J: TRBJ2-2
size: NA
CDR3: CSVGERAAGELFF
DNA: TGCAGCGTTGGGGAGAGAGCGGCCGGGGAGCTGTTTTTT

D: NA
V: TRBV5-4
J: TRBJ1-1
size: NA
CDR3: CASSLSTYTEAFF
DNA: TGTGCCAGCAGCTTGAGCACCTACACTGAAGCTTTCTTT

D: TRBD1
V: TRBV24-1
J: TRBJ2-5
size: NA
CDR3: CATSDSRGDRGFGETQYF
DNA: TGTGCCACCAGTGACTCGCGAGGGGACAGGGGTTTTGGAGAGACCCAGTACTTC

D: TRBD1
V: TRBV6-4
J: TRBJ1-6
size: NA
CDR3: CASSANPTGYSPLHF
DNA: TGTGCCAGCAGTGCTAACCCGACAGGGTATTCACCCCTCCACTTT

D: TRBD1
V: TRBV27
J: TRBJ2-5
size: NA
CDR3: CASSQRQGRETQYF
DNA: TGTGCCAGCAGTCAGCGACAGGGGAGGGAGACCCAGTACTTC

D: NA
V: TRBV19
J: TRBJ2-7
size: NA
CDR3: CASSIDVSQTYEQYF
DNA: TGTGCCAGTAGTATAGATGTATCCCAAACCTACGAGCAGTACTTC

D: NA
V: TRBV10-3
J: TRBJ1-1
size: once
CDR3: CAISRPPEASEAFF
DNA: TGTGCCATCAGTAGGCCCCCCGAAGCCTCTGAAGCTTTCTTT

D: NA
V: TRBV7-9
J: TRBJ2-2
size: NA
CDR3: CASSPQTGSGGTGELFF
DNA: TGTGCCAGCAGCCCCCAGACAGGGTCTGGGGGGACCGGGGAGCTGTTTTTT

D: NA
V: TRBV9
J: TRBJ1-1
size: NA
CDR3: CASSSLEWGGLNTEAFF
DNA: TGTGCCAGCAGCTCATTGGAGTGGGGGGGCCTGAACACTGAAGCTTTCTTT

D: NA
V: TRBV6-2/TRBV6-3
J: TRBJ2-5
size: NA
CDR3: CASSYSRRPQETQYF
DNA: TGTGCCAGCAGTTACTCCCGGCGGCCCCAAGAGACCCAGTACTTC

D: NA
V: TRBV6-6
J: TRBJ2-7
size: NA
CDR3: CASSPLRNLEQYF
DNA: TGTGCCAGCAGCCCCCTCCGGAATTTGGAGCAGTACTTC

D: NA
V: TRBV5-1
J: TRBJ2-6
size: NA
CDR3: CASSLSSGANVLTF
DNA: TGCGCCAGCAGCTTGTCCTCTGGGGCCAACGTCCTGACTTTC

D: NA
V: TRBV7-3
J: TRBJ1-6
size: few
CDR3: CASSLRGLDSPLHF
DNA: TGTGCCAGCAGCTTAAGGGGGTTAGATTCACCCCTCCACTTT

D: TRBD2
V: TRBV11-3
J: TRBJ2-3
size: NA
CDR3: CASSRRSGTSSTDTQYF
DNA: TGTGCCAGCAGCCGCCGCTCCGGGACTAGCAGCACAGATACGCAGTATTTT

D: NA
V: TRBV7-6
J: TRBJ1-6
size: NA
CDR3: CASSLALGGGTSYNSPLHF
DNA: TGTGCCAGCAGCTTAGCCCTCGGTGGGGGGACCTCCTATAATTCACCCCTCCACTTT

D: NA
V: TRBV7-9
J: TRBJ2-7
size: once
CDR3: CASSLGASEHEQYF
DNA: TGTGCCAGCAGCTTAGGGGCTAGCGAGCACGAGCAGTACTTC

D: TRBD2
V: TRBV5-4
J: TRBJ2-5
size: NA
CDR3: CASSLGASGGLLQETQYF
DNA: TGTGCCAGCAGCTTGGGGGCTAGCGGGGGATTACTCCAAGAGACCCAGTACTTC

D: NA
V: TRBV5-1
J: TRBJ1-1
size: NA
CDR3: CASSFSGHPAPSNTEAFF
DNA: TGCGCCAGCAGCTTCTCAGGCCACCCGGCTCCGTCGAACACTGAAGCTTTCTTT

D: TRBD1
V: TRBV30
J: TRBJ1-3
size: NA
CDR3: CAWIRDRASSGNTIYF
DNA: TGTGCCTGGATCCGGGACAGGGCCTCCTCTGGAAACACCATATATTTT

D: TRBD2
V: TRBV19
J: TRBJ2-3
size: NA
CDR3: CASSLPSGRTDTQYF
DNA: TGTGCCAGTAGTCTTCCTAGCGGGCGGACGGATACGCAGTATTTT

D: NA
V: TRBV18
J: TRBJ2-7
size: once
CDR3: CASSSGHPYEQYF
DNA: TGTGCCAGCTCGTCGGGACACCCCTACGAGCAGTACTTC

D: TRBD1
V: TRBV4-3
J: TRBJ2-7
size: NA
CDR3: CASSPDRGAHYEQYF
DNA: TGCGCCAGCAGCCCCGACAGGGGGGCTCACTACGAGCAGTACTTC

D: NA
V: TRBV2
J: TRBJ1-5
size: NA
CDR3: CAFGGQSNQPQHF
DNA: TGTGCCTTTGGCGGCCAGAGCAATCAGCCCCAGCATTTT

D: TRBD1
V: TRBV18
J: TRBJ1-2
size: NA
CDR3: CASSTTGTGALLGGYTF
DNA: TGTGCCAGCTCAACTACCGGGACAGGGGCTTTATTAGGTGGCTACACCTTC

D: TRBD2
V: TRBV19
J: TRBJ2-2
size: NA
CDR3: CASSSGLAGNTGELFF
DNA: TGTGCCAGTAGTTCGGGACTAGCGGGGAACACCGGGGAGCTGTTTTTT

D: NA
V: TRBV27
J: TRBJ2-1
size: NA
CDR3: CASSLRGLSGNEQFF
DNA: TGTGCCAGCAGTTTACGGGGCTTATCGGGCAATGAGCAGTTCTTC

D: NA
V: TRBV6-5
J: TRBJ2-5
size: NA
CDR3: CASDAQETQYF
DNA: TGTGCCAGCGACGCTCAAGAGACCCAGTACTTC

D: NA
V: TRBV7-6
J: TRBJ1-5
size: NA
CDR3: CASSLDGGRGDQPQHF
DNA: TGTGCCAGCAGCTTAGACGGGGGCAGAGGGGATCAGCCCCAGCATTTT

D: TRBD2
V: TRBV20-1
J: TRBJ2-1
size: NA
CDR3: CSASSAGGPFGNEQFF
DNA: TGCAGTGCTAGTTCGGCGGGAGGGCCCTTTGGGAATGAGCAGTTCTTC